These 17 T cell receptor beta chains were all obtained from the same sample, sequenced in a study of cytomegalovirus exposure and HLA in healthy donors. PCR amplification relied on 60 Vbeta primers (plus 13 Jbeta primers). Data came from immunoSEQ multiplex PCR; TCRdb stores just in-frame clones and leaves some out. In the table there are under 150,000 clones, roughly 80% of which are singletons. Sequencing was carried out using PBMCs. The receptors shown here come from a man aged 35 to 55 in good health and CMV-seropositive.

The rearrangement links TRBV27 to TRBJ1-1, with 10 nucleotides matching TRBD1. This CDR3 contains 17 residues. Germline V lookup: CDR1 MNHEY, CDR2 SMNVEV (reference sequence). With 2 bases clipped from V and 6 bases from J, the junction kept 12 bases outside the gene matches. The CDR3 here is CASSLLPGQGSVAEAFF. The CDR3, as DNA: TGTGCCAGCAGTTTACTCCCGGGACAGGGGAGCGTCGCTGAAGCTTTCTTT.

This clone has just a few counts. The rearrangement joins TRBV19 to TRBJ2-6, with 7 bases identical to TRBD1. V lost 5 bases and J lost 1; bases outside the gene matches: 5. Germline CDR1 is LNHDA and CDR2 is SQIVND (reference sequence). The CDR3 sequence is 16 residues long. The CDR3 spells CASSHGQASGANVLTF. Written as DNA, the CDR3 is TGTGCCAGTAGTCACGGACAGGCATCTGGGGCCAACGTCCTGACTTTC.

CDR3 protein: CALLRDRAGYTF. DNA for the CDR3: TGTGCCTTACTCCGGGACAGAGCTGGCTACACCTTC. This sequence joins TRBV30 and TRBJ1-2; TRBD1 aligns across 7 bases. Germline CDR1 is GTSNPN and CDR2 is SVGIG (reference sequence). The CDR3 runs 12 residues. Germline trimming cut 7 bases from V and 7 bases from J; bases unmatched to any gene: 9.

CDR3 in amino acids: CASSYRTGGNRDTQYF. The CDR3 DNA sequence: TGTGCCAGCAGCTACCGGACAGGGGGAAATAGAGATACGCAGTATTTT. This chain connects TRBV5-6 to TRBJ2-3; TRBD1 matches 10 bases. V trimming: 3 bases; J trimming: 5 bases; junction bases outside the gene matches: 9. From germline, CDR1 is SGHDT and CDR2 YYEEEE. The CDR3 runs to 16 residues.

Note on this clone: One end of the junction fails to match germline, which may point to a read error. The V gene is TRBV7-7, the J gene TRBJ2-1; 12 bases match TRBD2. The germline V gene has CDR1 SSHAT and CDR2 FNYEAQ (reference sequence). The CDR3 is made up of 16 amino acids. The CDR3: CASSLSRTSGNNEQFF. In nucleotides, the CDR3 is TGTGCTAGCAGCTTAAGTAGGACTAGCGGGAACAATGAGCAGTTCTTC.

This sequence joins TRBV2 and TRBJ1-5; the match to TRBD1 covers 7 bases. Unmatched junction bases numbered 7, after V lost 4 bases and J lost 4 bases. The germline V gene has CDR1 SNHLY and CDR2 FYNNEI. CDR3 length equals 15 residues. The CDR3: CASSGEGQPNQPQHF. The CDR3 DNA follows: TGTGCCAGCAGTGGAGAGGGACAGCCAAATCAGCCCCAGCATTTT.

The V and J genes are TRBV27 and TRBJ2-4; 10 bases fit TRBD1. Germline assignment: CDR1 MNHEY and CDR2 SMNVEV (reference sequence). With 6 bases clipped from V and 7 bases from J, the junction kept 3 bases outside the gene matches. The CDR3 consists of 13 residues. CDR3 nucleotide sequence: TGTGCCAGCAGCCGGGACAGGGGTAACATTCAGTACTTC. This encodes CASSRDRGNIQYF.

V is TRBV6-1 and J is TRBJ2-5; 7 nucleotides agree with TRBD2. With V trimmed by 5 bases and J by 10 bases, 16 bases remained unmatched. The germline CDR1 and CDR2 sequences are MNHNS and SASEGT. The CDR3 runs 15 residues. The CDR3 protein is CASSRGLEAFERQYF. Here the CDR3 DNA reads TGTGCCAGCAGTCGCGGACTAGAGGCGTTCGAACGCCAGTACTTC.

The chain recombines TRBV15 with TRBJ1-6; 9 nucleotides match TRBD1. Trimming took 1 base from V and 7 from J; bases not matched to a gene: 5. The CDR3 is 16 residues long. Germline V gene lookup returns CDR1 LNHNV and CDR2 YYDKDF (reference sequence). CDR3 DNA sequence: TGTGCCACCAGCAGAGGGGGACAGGGTGGCAATTCACCCCTCCACTTT. Protein product: CATSRGGQGGNSPLHF.

The chain recombines TRBV2 with TRBJ2-7; D might be TRBD1 (6 bases). Trimming pared 6 bases from V and 0 bases from J, leaving 18 bases between. CDR3 length: 16 amino acids. Germline CDR1 is SNHLY and CDR2 is FYNNEI. The CDR3 DNA follows: TGTGCCAGCAGCTATGGGGGCAGGAGGAGCTCCTACGAGCAGTACTTC. Translation: CASSYGGRRSSYEQYF.

Concerning this clone: The junction shows a germline mismatch at one end, possibly a read error. The V and J genes are TRBV7-8 and TRBJ2-3, with a weak D call TRBD2 (6 bases). CDR1 is SGHVS and CDR2 is FQNEAQ in the germline V gene. The CDR3 runs to 16 residues. The CDR3 nucleotides are TGTGCCAGCACCTTAAAGGGACTTTCTAGCACAGATACGCAGTATTTT. Protein product: CASTLKGLSSTDTQYF.

The chain links TRBV7-6 to TRBJ2-3, with D perhaps TRBD2 (5 bases). Trimming pared 1 base from V and 3 bases from J, leaving 8 bases between. The CDR3 loop spans 14 amino acids. The germline V gene has CDR1 SGHVS and CDR2 FNYEAQ. The CDR3 loop reads CASSLVPGTDTQYF. The CDR3 DNA is TGTGCCAGCAGCTTAGTACCGGGAACAGATACGCAGTATTTT. Together with reference TRBV7-6 and TRBJ2-3, the CDR3 gives the full variable domain: GAGVSQSPRYKVTKRGQDVALRCDPISGHVSLYWYRQALGQGPEFLTYFNYEAQQDKSGLPNDRFSAERPEGSISTLTIQRTEQRDSAMYRCASSLVPGTDTQYFGPGTRLTVL.

The chain recombines TRBV2 with TRBJ2-7; a weak D match, TRBD1 (6 bases). The germline gives CDR1 SNHLY, CDR2 FYNNEI. With 9 bases removed from V and 0 bases from J, the gap between germline ends came to 24 bases. CDR3 size: 17 residues. CDR3 in amino acids: CASAKESGTRSSYEQYF. DNA of the CDR3: TGTGCCAGTGCTAAAGAATCCGGGACACGAAGCTCCTACGAGCAGTACTTC.

The rearrangement uses TRBV7-8 and TRBJ2-1; 10 bases line up with TRBD2. This CDR3 contains 19 residues. Germline trimming cut 1 base from V and 2 bases from J; bases unmatched to any gene: 11. Germline V gives CDR1 SGHVS, CDR2 FQNEAQ. In DNA, the CDR3 is TGTGCCAGCAGCTTAGAGGGACGCTGGACTAGCGGAACCTACAATGAGCAGTTCTTC. Residues: CASSLEGRWTSGTYNEQFF.

The rearrangement links TRBV27 to TRBJ2-7; 11 nucleotides align to TRBD2. The length of the CDR3 is 16 residues. Per germline, CDR1 MNHEY and CDR2 SMNVEV (reference sequence). V was clipped by 6 bases and J by 2 bases; unmatched bases: 9. The DNA of the CDR3 is TGTGCCAGCAGCTTCCTCCGGGGACTAGCGGCCTACGAGCAGTACTTC. Its protein product is CASSFLRGLAAYEQYF.

V gene TRBV4-3 combines with J gene TRBJ2-3; possible D gene TRBD1, 5 bases. The V gene's germline CDR1 is LGHNA and CDR2 YSLEER. Deletions cut 4 bases from V and 0 bases from J, with 11 bases between. The length of the CDR3 is 15 residues. The CDR3 nucleotides read TGCGCCAGCAGCCGACAGCTTTCCAGCACAGATACGCAGTATTTT. Translating gives CASSRQLSSTDTQYF.

The chain links TRBV29-1 to TRBJ2-7; D not resolved. The germline gives CDR1 SQVTM, CDR2 ANQGSEA. V was trimmed by 1 base and J by 0 bases, leaving 10 bases between them. CDR3 length: 14 amino acids. CDR3 sequence reads: CSVEGVDNSYEQYF. CDR3 in DNA: TGCAGCGTTGAAGGAGTAGACAACTCCTACGAGCAGTACTTC.